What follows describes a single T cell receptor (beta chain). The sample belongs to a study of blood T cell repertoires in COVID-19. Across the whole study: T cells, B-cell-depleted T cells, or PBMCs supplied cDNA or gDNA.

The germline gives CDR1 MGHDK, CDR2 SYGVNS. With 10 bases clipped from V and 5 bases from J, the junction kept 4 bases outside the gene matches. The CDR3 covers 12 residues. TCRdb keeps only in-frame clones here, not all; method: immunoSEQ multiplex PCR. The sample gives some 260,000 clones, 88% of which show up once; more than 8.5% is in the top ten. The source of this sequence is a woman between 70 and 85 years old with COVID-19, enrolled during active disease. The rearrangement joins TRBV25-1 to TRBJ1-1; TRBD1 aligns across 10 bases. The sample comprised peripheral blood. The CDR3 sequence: CATRTGGTEAFF. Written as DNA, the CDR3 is TGTGCCACCCGGACAGGGGGGACTGAAGCTTTCTTT.